The 20 T cell receptor beta chains listed next were all sequenced from one sample in a study of T cell responses to AZD1222 COVID-19 vaccine. Clones were read by immunoSEQ multiplex PCR, and TCRdb kept only the in-frame ones, dropping some. This sample has about 86,000 clones, with roughly 89% found just once. The sample in question was peripheral blood, obtained 28 days after the second AZD1222 dose. Source of these receptors: an adult who received the AZD1222 COVID-19 vaccine.

As regards this clone: Different DNA sequences within this sample yield the same CDR3. The V and J genes are TRBV24-1 and TRBJ2-2; D may match TRBD1 or TRBD2 (7 bases each). CDR1 KGHDR and CDR2 SFDVKD come from the germline V gene. The CDR3 is 15 residues long. V was shortened by 4 bases and J by 11 bases, with 19 bases between the two germline ends. The CDR3 here is CATSDWGGGGGELFF. The CDR3 DNA follows: TGTGCCACCAGTGACTGGGGAGGGGGCGGCGGAGAGCTGTTTTTT.

This clone showed up just once. V usage is TRBV7-3 and J usage is TRBJ2-5, with D perhaps matching TRBD1 or TRBD2 (5 bases each). CDR3 size: 13 residues. The germline CDR1 and CDR2 sequences are SGHTA and FQGTGA. The V gene lost 3 bases and the J gene lost 5 bases, with 10 bases spanning the gap. CDR3 in amino acids: CASSLGDSETQYF. CDR3 in DNA: TGTGCCAGCAGCTTGGGGGATTCGGAGACCCAGTACTTC.

The chain has TRBV6-6 and TRBJ1-5; no reliable D call. The V and J ends lost 3 bases and 3 bases respectively, with 9 bases between them. Germline CDR1 reads MNHNY; CDR2 reads SVGAGI (reference sequence). The CDR3 runs 14 residues. CDR3 DNA sequence: TGTGCCAGCAGTTATCCAGGCACCAATCAGCCCCAGCATTTT. Protein sequence: CASSYPGTNQPQHF.

The chain is built from TRBV9 and TRBJ2-3, with a tentative D call TRBD2 (5 bases). Germline lookup yields CDR1 SGDLS and CDR2 YYNGEE. Trimming left V 1 base short and J 5 bases short, with 11 bases between. This CDR3 comprises 14 residues. The CDR3 protein is CASSVKGSLDTQYF. DNA of the CDR3: TGTGCCAGCAGCGTAAAAGGGAGCTTAGATACGCAGTATTTT.

The chain carries TRBV6-4 and TRBJ2-3; 10 bases fit TRBD2. V shed 2 bases and J 2 bases; nucleotides not matched to a gene: 1. The CDR3 is 15 residues long. Per germline, CDR1 MRHNA and CDR2 SNTAGT. CDR3 nucleotide sequence: TGTGCCAGCAGTGACGGGACTAGCGACACAGATACGCAGTATTTT. As protein: CASSDGTSDTDTQYF.

V is TRBV5-1 and J is TRBJ2-7, with a tentative D call TRBD1 (6 bases). CDR1 is SGHRS, CDR2 YFSETQ, per germline. This CDR3 has 13 amino acids. Trimming stripped 2 bases from V and 6 bases from J, with 12 bases between. The CDR3 here is CASSLQGTAEQYV. The CDR3 DNA reads TGCGCCAGCAGCTTACAGGGTACGGCCGAGCAGTACGTC.

J is TRBJ2-7 and V is TRBV10-2; D perhaps matches TRBD1 (6 bases). Germline CDR1 is WSHSY and CDR2 is SAAADI. V was cut by 2 bases and J by 4 bases, with 6 bases left in between. The CDR3 is made up of 12 amino acids. The CDR3 protein is CASSEDRYEQYV. CDR3 sequence (DNA): TGCGCCAGCAGTGAGGACAGGTACGAGCAGTACGTC.

The J gene is TRBJ2-3, the V gene TRBV28; D not certain. V was clipped by 8 bases and J by 2 bases, with 5 bases between them. This CDR3 is 11 amino acids long. Germline V gene sequence: CDR1 MDHEN, CDR2 SYDVKM. For the CDR3, the DNA is TGTGCCAGCGCCTACACAGATACGCAGTATTTT. It specifies CASAYTDTQYF.

This chain joins TRBV7-2 and TRBJ2-2; the D gene is possibly TRBD1 (5 bases). V was shortened by 8 bases and J by 6 bases, with 10 bases between the two germline ends. The CDR3 sequence is 12 residues long. The germline gives CDR1 SGHTA, CDR2 FQGNSA. This CDR3 is CASGQGPGELFF. CDR3 nucleotide sequence: TGTGCCAGCGGACAAGGCCCCGGGGAGCTGTTTTTT.

V and J are TRBV2 and TRBJ2-3, with 9 bases that match TRBD2. Germline V gene data show CDR1 as SNHLY and CDR2 as FYNNEI. V was clipped by 0 bases and J by 4 bases; unmatched bases: 5. This CDR3 is 16 amino acids long. The DNA of the CDR3 is TGTGCCAGCAGTGAAGCAGCGGGGGGCGCGGCAGATACGCAGTATTTT. Residues: CASSEAAGGAADTQYF. The full variable domain, its missing parts supplied by reference TRBV2 and TRBJ2-3, is EPEVTQTPSHQVTQMGQEVILRCVPISNHLYFYWYRQILGQKVEFLVSFYNNEISEKSEIFDDQFSVERPDGSNFTLKIRSTKLEDSAMYFCASSEAAGGAADTQYFGPGTRLTVL.

The J gene is TRBJ2-5, the V gene TRBV7-9, with TRBD1 matching over 7 bases. Germline-derived CDR1 and CDR2 are SEHNR and FQNEAQ (reference sequence). V shed 2 bases and J 3 bases; nucleotides not matched to a gene: 3. This CDR3 is built from 14 residues. The DNA for the CDR3 is TGTGCCAGCAGCTTACAGGGGGTCGAAGAGACCCAGTACTTC. Protein: CASSLQGVEETQYF. The full variable domain, with the rest looked up from reference TRBV7-9 and TRBJ2-5, is DTGVSQNPRHKITKRGQNVTFRCDPISEHNRLYWYRQTLGQGPEFLTYFQNEAQLEKSRLLSDRFSAERPKGSFSTLEIQRTEQGDSAMYLCASSLQGVEETQYFGPGTRLLVL.

This chain uses TRBV28 with TRBJ2-1; 9 bases match TRBD1. J gave up 8 bases and V 4 bases, and 12 bases lay outside the gene matches. This CDR3 region has 16 residues. Germline CDR1 is MDHEN and CDR2 is SYDVKM. The CDR3 bases are TGTGCCAGCAGTTCCCTCCGGGACAGGGAGACCGATGAGCAGTTCTTC. Encoded protein: CASSSLRDRETDEQFF.

This clone was picked up a small number of times. The chain is built from TRBV7-9 and TRBJ1-2, with 8 bases matching TRBD1. The CDR3 length is 14 residues. Germline V lookup: CDR1 SEHNR, CDR2 FQNEAQ (reference sequence). Trimming at V came to 0 bases and at J to 7 bases, leaving 4 bases not matched to a gene. In DNA form, the CDR3 reads TGTGCCAGCAGCTTAGCCGGACAGGGACTTGGCTACACCTTC. Protein product: CASSLAGQGLGYTF.

The chain joins TRBV19 to TRBJ1-3, with D maybe TRBD1 (5 bases). The CDR3 sequence is 13 residues long. Germline CDR1 is LNHDA and CDR2 is SQIVND (reference sequence). The germline V and J ends were trimmed by 5 bases and 5 bases, with 10 bases remaining between them. The CDR3 loop is CASSPQDRNTIYF. The DNA of the CDR3 is TGTGCCAGTAGTCCGCAGGACAGAAACACCATATATTTT.

The chain joins TRBV4-1 to TRBJ1-6; possibly TRBD1 for D (5 bases). Per the germline V gene, CDR1 is MGHRA and CDR2 is YSYEKL. The CDR3 is 16 residues long. The V end was cut by 0 bases, the J end by 9 bases, with 15 bases between. For the CDR3, the DNA is TGCGCCAGCAGCCAAGATCTTCAGGGTCTAGGTTCACCCCTCCACTTT. This translates into CASSQDLQGLGSPLHF.

The chain couples TRBV7-9 to TRBJ1-1; D not certain. Germline CDR1 and CDR2: SEHNR and FQNEAQ (reference sequence). This CDR3 contains 13 residues. The V end lost 1 base, the J end lost 3 bases, and 6 bases lay between the germline ends. CDR3 coding DNA: TGTGCCAGCAGCTTAGATGGCGACACTGAAGCTTTCTTT. It translates to CASSLDGDTEAFF.

As DNA, the CDR3 is TGCAGCGTTGCGGACGGATTAATAGGCAATCAGCCCCAGCATTTT. It is translated as CSVADGLIGNQPQHF. The chain carries TRBV29-1 and TRBJ1-5; D gene unclear. Trimming pared 4 bases from V and 2 bases from J, leaving 15 bases between. CDR1 SQVTM and CDR2 ANQGSEA come from the germline V gene. This CDR3 contains 15 residues.

This clone was observed a single time. The genes are TRBV19 and TRBJ1-3, with 7 nucleotides matching TRBD1. V trimming: 3 bases; J trimming: 0 bases; junction bases outside the gene matches: 5. There are 16 residues in the CDR3. Germline-derived CDR1 and CDR2 are LNHDA and SQIVND (reference sequence). This CDR3 is CASSIDRVGSGNTIYF. The CDR3 region has the DNA TGTGCCAGTAGTATCGACAGGGTTGGCTCTGGAAACACCATATATTTT.

The chain is built from TRBV15 and TRBJ1-1; unclear D gene. The V end lost 1 base, the J end lost 0 bases, and 12 bases lay between the germline ends. The CDR3 runs to 16 residues. Germline lookup yields CDR1 LNHNV and CDR2 YYDKDF (reference sequence). CDR3 region: CATSRALFPMNTEAFF. The CDR3 DNA follows: TGTGCCACCAGCAGAGCCCTTTTTCCTATGAACACTGAAGCTTTCTTT.

This clone is a singleton in its sample. The J gene is TRBJ2-5, the V gene TRBV11-3, with D unresolved. There are 12 residues in the CDR3. V was shortened by 2 bases and J by 4 bases, with 5 bases between the two germline ends. Germline V CDR1 and CDR2: SGHNT, YENEEA. Here the CDR3 reads CASSLSRETQYF. The CDR3 nucleotides are TGTGCCAGCAGCTTAAGTCGAGAGACCCAGTACTTC.